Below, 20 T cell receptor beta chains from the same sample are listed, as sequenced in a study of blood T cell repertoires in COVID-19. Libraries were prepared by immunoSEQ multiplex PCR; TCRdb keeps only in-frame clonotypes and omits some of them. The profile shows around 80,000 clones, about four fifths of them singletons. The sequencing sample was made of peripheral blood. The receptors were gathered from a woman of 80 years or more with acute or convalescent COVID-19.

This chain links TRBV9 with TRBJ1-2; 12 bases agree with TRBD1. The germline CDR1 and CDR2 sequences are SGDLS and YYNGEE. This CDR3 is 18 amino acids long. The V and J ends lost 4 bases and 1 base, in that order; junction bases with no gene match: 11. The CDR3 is CASSLTVGTGGGNYGYTF. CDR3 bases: TGTGCCAGCAGCCTCACTGTGGGGACAGGGGGCGGTAACTATGGCTACACCTTC.

CDR3 sequence reads: CASSQTGGTEAFF. The CDR3, as DNA: TGTGCCAGTAGTCAAACAGGGGGGACTGAAGCTTTCTTT. V gene TRBV19 combines with J gene TRBJ1-1; 8 positions agree with TRBD1. Germline V CDR1 and CDR2: LNHDA, SQIVND (reference sequence). CDR3 length: 13 residues. J gave up 5 bases and V 5 bases, and 4 bases lay outside the gene matches.

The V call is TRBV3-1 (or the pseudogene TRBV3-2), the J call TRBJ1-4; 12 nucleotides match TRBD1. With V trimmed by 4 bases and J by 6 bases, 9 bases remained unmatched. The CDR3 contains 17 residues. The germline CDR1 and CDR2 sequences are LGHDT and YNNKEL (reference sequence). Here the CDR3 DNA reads TGTGCCAGCAGCCCCTTGGGGACAGGGGGCGCTTATGAAAAACTGTTTTTT. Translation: CASSPLGTGGAYEKLFF.

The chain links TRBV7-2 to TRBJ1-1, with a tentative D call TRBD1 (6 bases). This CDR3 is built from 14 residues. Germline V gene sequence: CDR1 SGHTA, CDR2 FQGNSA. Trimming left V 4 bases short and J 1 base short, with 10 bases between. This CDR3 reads CASSSGTSNTEAFF. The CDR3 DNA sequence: TGTGCCAGCAGCTCAGGGACATCGAACACTGAAGCTTTCTTT.

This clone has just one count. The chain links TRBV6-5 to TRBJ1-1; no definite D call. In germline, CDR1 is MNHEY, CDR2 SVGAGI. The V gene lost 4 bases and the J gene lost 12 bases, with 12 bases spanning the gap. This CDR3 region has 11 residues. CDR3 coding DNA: TGTGCCAGCAGTTCCGAGACAAGGACTTTCTTT. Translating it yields CASSSETRTFF.

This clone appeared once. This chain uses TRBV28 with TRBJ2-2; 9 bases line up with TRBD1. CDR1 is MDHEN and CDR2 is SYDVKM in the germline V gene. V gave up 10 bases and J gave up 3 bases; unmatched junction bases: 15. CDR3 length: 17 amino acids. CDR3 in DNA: TGTGCCACCACCCGTGGAAAAGACAGGGGGGACACCGGGGAGCTGTTTTTT. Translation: CATTRGKDRGDTGELFF.

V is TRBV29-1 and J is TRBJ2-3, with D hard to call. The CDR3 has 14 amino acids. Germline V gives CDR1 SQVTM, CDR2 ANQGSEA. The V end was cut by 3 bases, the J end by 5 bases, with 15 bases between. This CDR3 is CSVDPTLLVDTQYF. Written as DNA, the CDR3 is TGCAGCGTTGATCCCACCTTACTTGTAGATACGCAGTATTTT.

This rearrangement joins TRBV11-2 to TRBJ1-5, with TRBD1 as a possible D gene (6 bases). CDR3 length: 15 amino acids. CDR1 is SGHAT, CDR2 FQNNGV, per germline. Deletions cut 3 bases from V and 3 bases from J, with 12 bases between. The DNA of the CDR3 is TGTGCCAGCAGCTTGGGTGGACAGAACAATCAGCCCCAGCATTTT. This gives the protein CASSLGGQNNQPQHF.

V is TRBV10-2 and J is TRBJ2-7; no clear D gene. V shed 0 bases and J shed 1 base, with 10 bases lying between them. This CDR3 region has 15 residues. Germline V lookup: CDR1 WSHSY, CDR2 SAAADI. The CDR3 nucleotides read TGCGCCAGCAGTGAGTCGTCAGGCTTATCCTACGAGCAGTACTTC. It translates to CASSESSGLSYEQYF.

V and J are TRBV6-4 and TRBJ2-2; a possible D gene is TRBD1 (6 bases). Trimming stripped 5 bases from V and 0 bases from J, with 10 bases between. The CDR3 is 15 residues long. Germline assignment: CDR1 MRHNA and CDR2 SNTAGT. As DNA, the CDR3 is TGTGCCAGCAGTTCCGGGACAACGAACACCGGGGAGCTGTTTTTT. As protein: CASSSGTTNTGELFF.

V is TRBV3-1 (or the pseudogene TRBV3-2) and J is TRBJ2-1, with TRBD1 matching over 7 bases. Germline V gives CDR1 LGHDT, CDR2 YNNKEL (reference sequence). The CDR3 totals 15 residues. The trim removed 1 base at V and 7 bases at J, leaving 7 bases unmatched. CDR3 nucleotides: TGTGCCAGCAGCCAAGCGCAGGGGGTCTGGAATGAGCAGTTCTTC. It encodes CASSQAQGVWNEQFF.

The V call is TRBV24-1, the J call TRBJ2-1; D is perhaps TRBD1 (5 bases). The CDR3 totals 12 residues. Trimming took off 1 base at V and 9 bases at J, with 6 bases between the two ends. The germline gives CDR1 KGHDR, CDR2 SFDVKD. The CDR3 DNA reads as TGTGCCACCAGTGATTTTAGGGGTGAGCAGTTCTTC. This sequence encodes CATSDFRGEQFF.

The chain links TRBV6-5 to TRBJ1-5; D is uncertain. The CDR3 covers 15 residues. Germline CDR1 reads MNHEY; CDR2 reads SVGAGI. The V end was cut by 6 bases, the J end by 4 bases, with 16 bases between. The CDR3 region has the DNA TGTGCCAGCAGAGTAGGAGGGAGCGGGAATCAGCCCCAGCATTTT. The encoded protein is CASRVGGSGNQPQHF.

CDR3 amino acids: CASSPTSGGATGELFF. The CDR3 DNA reads TGTGCCAGCAGCCCAACTAGCGGGGGGGCAACCGGGGAGCTGTTTTTT. The V gene is TRBV7-2, the J gene TRBJ2-2, with 13 positions matching TRBD2. The germline CDR1 and CDR2 sequences are SGHTA and FQGNSA. The length of the CDR3 is 16 residues. V lost 5 bases and J lost 5; bases outside the gene matches: 5.

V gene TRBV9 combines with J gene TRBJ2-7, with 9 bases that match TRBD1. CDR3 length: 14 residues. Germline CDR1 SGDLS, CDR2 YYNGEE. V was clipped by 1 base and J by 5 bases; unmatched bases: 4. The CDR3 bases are TGTGCCAGCAGCGTAAGGACAGGGGTCCACGAGCAGTACTTC. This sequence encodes CASSVRTGVHEQYF.

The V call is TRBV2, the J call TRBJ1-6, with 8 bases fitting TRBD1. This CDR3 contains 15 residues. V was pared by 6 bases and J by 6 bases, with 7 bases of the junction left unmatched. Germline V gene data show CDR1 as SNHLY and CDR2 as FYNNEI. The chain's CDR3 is CASSEQGAANSPLHF. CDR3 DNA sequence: TGTGCCAGCAGCGAGCAGGGGGCGGCTAATTCACCCCTCCACTTT.

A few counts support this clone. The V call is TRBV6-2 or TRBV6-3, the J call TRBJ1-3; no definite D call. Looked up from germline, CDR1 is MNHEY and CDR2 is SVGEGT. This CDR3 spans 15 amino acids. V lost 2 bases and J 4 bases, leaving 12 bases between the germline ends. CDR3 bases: TGTGCCAGCAGTTACGTGGGAGGGAGAGGAAACACCATATATTTT. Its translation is CASSYVGGRGNTIYF.

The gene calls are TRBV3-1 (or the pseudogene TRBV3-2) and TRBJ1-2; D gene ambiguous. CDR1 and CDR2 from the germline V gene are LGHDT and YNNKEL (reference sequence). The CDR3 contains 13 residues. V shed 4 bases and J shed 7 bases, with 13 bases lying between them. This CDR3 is CASSPYLMSGYTF. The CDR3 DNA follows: TGTGCCAGCAGCCCCTACCTCATGTCTGGCTACACCTTC.

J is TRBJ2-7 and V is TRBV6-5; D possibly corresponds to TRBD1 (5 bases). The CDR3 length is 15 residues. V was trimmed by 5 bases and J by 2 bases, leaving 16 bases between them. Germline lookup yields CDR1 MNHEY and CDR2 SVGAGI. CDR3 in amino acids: CASSPRQKGAYEQYF. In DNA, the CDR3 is TGTGCCAGCAGTCCGAGACAGAAAGGAGCCTACGAGCAGTACTTC.

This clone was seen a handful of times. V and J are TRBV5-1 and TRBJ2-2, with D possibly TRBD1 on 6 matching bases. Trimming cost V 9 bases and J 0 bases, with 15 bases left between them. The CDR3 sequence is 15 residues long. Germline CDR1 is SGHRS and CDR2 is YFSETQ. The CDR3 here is CATTPGASNTGELFF. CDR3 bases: TGCGCCACCACCCCAGGGGCCTCGAACACCGGGGAGCTGTTTTTT.